A single TCR beta chain is shown here with its context. Its cognate antigen is unknown. TCRdb passed the reads through MiXCR, listing each CDR3 protein once. The sample records roughly 760,000 distinct CDR3 sequences, 35% to 40% being singletons. The record originates from a study of T cell repertoires in cytomegalovirus infection. About the study: In public TCR beta signatures, there were indications of both CMV infection and matching HLA type.

Whole-study findings and limits: Totalled public TCR beta family frequency picked out people who carried CMV plus the relevant HLA. The ex vivo response was dominated by HLA-C-restricted CMV-specific TCR beta clonotypes.

V lost 5 bases to trimming and J lost 6 bases; unmatched junction nucleotides: 10. CDR3 length: 14 residues. Germline CDR1 SGHVS, CDR2 FNYEAQ. The source is a human donor in good health (CMV status not recorded). Some clones in this sample may be carry-over from other donors' samples. The sequencing input was PBMCs. The chain has TRBV7-6 and TRBJ2-7; 7 nucleotides line up with TRBD1. For the CDR3, the DNA is TGTGCCAGCAGCACCAAGGACAGGCTGAGCGAGCAGTACTTC. Protein sequence: CASSTKDRLSEQYF.